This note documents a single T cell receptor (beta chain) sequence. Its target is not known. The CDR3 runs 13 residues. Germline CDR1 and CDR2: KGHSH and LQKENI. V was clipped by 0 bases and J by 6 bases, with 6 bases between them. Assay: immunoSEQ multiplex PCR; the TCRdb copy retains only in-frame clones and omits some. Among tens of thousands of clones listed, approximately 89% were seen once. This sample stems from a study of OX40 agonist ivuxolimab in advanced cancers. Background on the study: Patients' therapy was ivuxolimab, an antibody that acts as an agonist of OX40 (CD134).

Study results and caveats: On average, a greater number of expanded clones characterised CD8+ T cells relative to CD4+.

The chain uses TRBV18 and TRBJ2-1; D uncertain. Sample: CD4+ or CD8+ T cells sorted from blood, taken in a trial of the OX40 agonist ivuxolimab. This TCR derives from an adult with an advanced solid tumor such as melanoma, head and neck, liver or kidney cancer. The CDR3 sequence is CASSPPESNEQFF. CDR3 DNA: TGTGCCAGCTCACCACCGGAGTCCAATGAGCAGTTCTTC.